This T cell receptor beta chain was sequenced for a study of blood T cells in healthy people across ages. Drawn from each donor were roughly 9.4 milliliters of peripheral blood. Overall study results and limits: Unknown donor CMV status possibly confounded expanded clonotype changes. Diversity estimates from one million T cells were considered underestimates.

Combining a sample-barcoded 5' primer with a J-beta primer mix, a second PCR ran for about 7 to 11 cycles. MiXCR, run by TCRdb on the 5' RACE reads, gives a single entry per CDR3 protein. The sample holds 800,000 to 950,000 distinct CDR3 sequences, around 48% seen once. The CDR3 is 13 amino acids. Trimming took 4 bases from V and 3 from J, leaving 11 bases between them. Germline V gene lookup returns CDR1 SGHRS and CDR2 YFSETQ. For this clonotype: As yet, its antigen is unknown.

The sample comprised blood. The V and J genes are TRBV5-1 and TRBJ2-7; no reliable D call. This receptor was taken from a man aged 25 to 40 in good health. CDR3 bases: TGCGCCAGCAGCGTGAACGGTAACTACGAGCAGTACTTC. Protein: CASSVNGNYEQYF.